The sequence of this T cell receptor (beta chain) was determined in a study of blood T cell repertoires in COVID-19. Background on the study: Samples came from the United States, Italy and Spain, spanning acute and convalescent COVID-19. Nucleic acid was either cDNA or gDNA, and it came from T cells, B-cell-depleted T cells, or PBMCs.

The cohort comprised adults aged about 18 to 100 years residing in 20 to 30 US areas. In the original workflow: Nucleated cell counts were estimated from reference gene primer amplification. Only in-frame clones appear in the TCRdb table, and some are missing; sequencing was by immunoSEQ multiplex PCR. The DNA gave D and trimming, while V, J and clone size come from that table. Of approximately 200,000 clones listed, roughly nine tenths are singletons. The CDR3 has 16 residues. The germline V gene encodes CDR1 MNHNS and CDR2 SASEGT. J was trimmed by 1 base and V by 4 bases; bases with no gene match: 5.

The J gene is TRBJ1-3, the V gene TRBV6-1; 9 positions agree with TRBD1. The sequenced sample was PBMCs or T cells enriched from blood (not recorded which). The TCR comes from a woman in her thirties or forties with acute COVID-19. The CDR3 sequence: CASSANRGRSGNTIYF. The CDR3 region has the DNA TGTGCCAGCAGTGCAAACAGGGGGCGTTCTGGAAACACCATATATTTT.